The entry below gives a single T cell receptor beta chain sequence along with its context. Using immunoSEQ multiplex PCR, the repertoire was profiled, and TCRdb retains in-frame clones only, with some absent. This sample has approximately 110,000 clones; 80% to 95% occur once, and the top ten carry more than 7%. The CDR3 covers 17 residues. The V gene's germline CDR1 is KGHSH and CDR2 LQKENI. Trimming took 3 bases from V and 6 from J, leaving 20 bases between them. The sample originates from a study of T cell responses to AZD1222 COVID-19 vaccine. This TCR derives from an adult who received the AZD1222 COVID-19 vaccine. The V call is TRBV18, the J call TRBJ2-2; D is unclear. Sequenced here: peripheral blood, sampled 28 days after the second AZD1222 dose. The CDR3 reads CASSPPIGSLIPGELFF. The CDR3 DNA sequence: TGTGCCAGCTCACCTCCCATAGGTAGCCTTATACCCGGGGAGCTGTTTTTT.